The 22 T cell receptor beta chains given below trace back to one sample, sequenced in a study of cytomegalovirus exposure and HLA in healthy donors. The study ran its PCR with 60 Vbeta and 13 Jbeta primers. Clones were read by immunoSEQ multiplex PCR, and TCRdb kept only the in-frame ones, dropping some. Among about 160,000 clones listed, approximately 90% were seen once. The sequenced material came from PBMCs. These receptors all stem from a woman in her twenties or thirties in good health and CMV-seronegative.

This chain joins TRBV7-6 and TRBJ2-3, with D tentatively TRBD1 (5 bases). Germline V CDR1 and CDR2: SGHVS, FNYEAQ. The CDR3 extends over 14 amino acids. The V end was cut by 2 bases, the J end by 2 bases, with 8 bases between. The CDR3 region has the DNA TGTGCCAGCAGCTTAATTGGGGCCACAGATACGCAGTATTTT. Protein sequence: CASSLIGATDTQYF.

The gene calls are TRBV7-9 and TRBJ2-5, with D possibly TRBD2 on 6 matching bases. CDR1 and CDR2 from the germline V gene are SEHNR and FQNEAQ (reference sequence). CDR3 size: 15 residues. V shed 4 bases and J shed 8 bases, with 20 bases lying between them. The CDR3 loop reads CASSSDGTLSSTQYF. The CDR3 DNA reads TGTGCCAGCAGCTCCGACGGGACTCTCTCGAGTACCCAGTACTTC.

J is TRBJ1-1 and V is TRBV10-1, with D hard to call. This CDR3 region has 14 residues. The ends were cut back, 0 bases at V and 0 bases at J, with 5 bases in the middle. Germline V CDR1 and CDR2: WNHNN, SYGVQD (reference sequence). The DNA for the CDR3 is TGCGCCAGCAGTGAGTCGAGTGTGAACACTGAAGCTTTCTTT. The encoded protein is CASSESSVNTEAFF.

The chain joins TRBV5-4 to TRBJ1-2; D ambiguous. The CDR3 loop spans 13 amino acids. Trimming removed 3 bases at V and 3 bases at J, with 9 bases between. CDR1 and CDR2 from the germline V gene are SGHNT and YYREEE (reference sequence). As DNA, the CDR3 is TGTGCCAGCAGCTCACGGTCCTACTATGGCTACACCTTC. This codes for CASSSRSYYGYTF. Looking up the rest from reference TRBV5-4 and TRBJ1-2 gives the full variable domain: ETGVTQSPTHLIKTRGQQVTLRCSSQSGHNTVSWYQQALGQGPQFIFQYYREEENGRGNFPPRFSGLQFPNYSSELNVNALELDDSALYLCASSSRSYYGYTFGSGTRLTVV.

This clone was observed a few times. V and J are TRBV7-2 and TRBJ1-5; D not certain. The CDR3 has 13 residues. CDR1 is SGHTA, CDR2 FQGNSA, per germline. V lost 5 bases and J lost 5, with 10 bases in between. CDR3 DNA sequence: TGTGCCAGCAGCAGTTCGAGTTATCAGCCCCAGCATTTT. The encoded protein is CASSSSSYQPQHF.

This clone has a single count. V and J are TRBV18 and TRBJ2-1; TRBD2 is a possible D gene (6 bases). V was cut by 0 bases and J by 6 bases, with 12 bases left in between. The CDR3 loop spans 15 amino acids. Germline lookup yields CDR1 KGHSH and CDR2 LQKENI. CDR3 residues: CASSPPQGGSNEQFF. The DNA for the CDR3 is TGTGCCAGCTCACCACCGCAGGGAGGAAGCAATGAGCAGTTCTTC.

This clone is a singleton in its sample. The chain has TRBV25-1 and TRBJ2-7; 9 nucleotides match TRBD1. The CDR3 is 17 amino acids. Trimming removed 2 bases from V and 1 base from J; junction bases left unmatched: 9. Germline V gene sequence: CDR1 MGHDK, CDR2 SYGVNS. CDR3 bases: TGTGCCAGCAGTGAAACAGGGACAGGGAGGTGGTCCTACGAGCAGTACTTC. This sequence encodes CASSETGTGRWSYEQYF.

This clone was observed a handful of times. The gene calls are TRBV6-6 and TRBJ1-1; D might be TRBD1 (5 bases). V was clipped by 6 bases and J by 1 base, with 12 bases between them. This CDR3 has 14 amino acids. Per the germline V gene, CDR1 is MNHNY and CDR2 is SVGAGI (reference sequence). This chain's CDR3 is CASRTQEKNTEAFF. The DNA for the CDR3 is TGTGCCAGCAGGACACAGGAGAAGAACACTGAAGCTTTCTTT.

J is TRBJ1-4 and V is TRBV28, with 12 nucleotides matching TRBD1. The CDR3 is 15 residues long. The germline V gene encodes CDR1 MDHEN and CDR2 SYDVKM. J lost 3 bases, V lost 10 bases, and 6 bases had no gene match. CDR3 amino acids: CATRDRGLPNEKLFF. The DNA for the CDR3 is TGTGCCACCAGGGACAGGGGGCTGCCTAATGAAAAACTGTTTTTT. Supplemented by reference TRBV28 and TRBJ1-4, the full variable domain reads DVKVTQSSRYLVKRTGEKVFLECVQDMDHENMFWYRQDPGLGLRLIYFSYDVKMKEKGDIPEGYSVSREKKERFSLILESASTNQTSMYLCATRDRGLPNEKLFFGSGTQLSVL.

The sample holds a few counts of this clone. The rearrangement joins TRBV4-1 to TRBJ2-6, with D perhaps TRBD1 (6 bases). Per germline, CDR1 MGHRA and CDR2 YSYEKL. Trimming left V 10 bases short and J 0 bases short, with 16 bases between. CDR3 length: 16 residues. The DNA of the CDR3 is TGCGCCACCTGGGGGCCCCTACGCTCTGGGGCCAACGTCCTGACTTTC. Residues: CATWGPLRSGANVLTF.

This chain joins TRBV19 and TRBJ1-5; 8 nucleotides match TRBD1. CDR1 and CDR2 from the germline V gene are LNHDA and SQIVND (reference sequence). The CDR3 is made up of 17 amino acids. The V segment lost 5 bases and the J segment 7 bases; nucleotides outside the gene matches: 16. Here the CDR3 reads CASSSLLSTGGGQPQHF. CDR3 coding DNA: TGTGCCAGTAGTTCCCTACTCTCCACAGGGGGAGGACAGCCCCAGCATTTT.

The J gene is TRBJ2-2, the V gene TRBV19; the match to TRBD1 covers 7 bases. The CDR3 spans 14 residues. V lost 10 bases and J lost 6; bases outside the gene matches: 11. Germline CDR1 is LNHDA and CDR2 is SQIVND (reference sequence). CDR3 DNA sequence: TGTGCCACCCGCCCCGGGACAGTGGCCGGGGAGCTGTTTTTT. This translates into CATRPGTVAGELFF.

The genes are TRBV28 and TRBJ2-7; no reliable D call. CDR1 and CDR2 from the germline V gene are MDHEN and SYDVKM. V was trimmed by 7 bases and J by 4 bases, leaving 11 bases between them. The CDR3 length is 12 residues. CDR3 coding DNA: TGTGCCAGCACTGAAACGAGTTACGAGCAGTACTTC. This translates into CASTETSYEQYF.

The chain has TRBV18 and TRBJ1-3; no clear D gene. Germline lookup yields CDR1 KGHSH and CDR2 LQKENI. V was shortened by 6 bases and J by 4 bases, with 10 bases between the two germline ends. CDR3 length equals 13 residues. For the CDR3, the DNA is TGTGCCAGCTCCGTGACGGAGGGAAACACCATATATTTT. It encodes CASSVTEGNTIYF.

The V and J genes are TRBV14 and TRBJ2-3; 8 positions match TRBD1. Unmatched junction bases numbered 8, after V lost 0 bases and J lost 6 bases. This CDR3 has 16 residues. CDR1 is SGHDN and CDR2 is FVKESK in the germline V gene. CDR3 nucleotides: TGTGCCAGCAGCCAAGAGTTGCAGGGGGCGTCGGATACGCAGTATTTT. Amino acid sequence: CASSQELQGASDTQYF.

The rearrangement uses TRBV5-4 and TRBJ2-7; D possibly corresponds to TRBD1 (8 bases). The CDR3 length is 17 residues. Germline V gives CDR1 SGHNT, CDR2 YYREEE (reference sequence). V gave up 3 bases and J gave up 3 bases, with 22 bases separating them. For the CDR3, the DNA is TGTGCCAGCAGCTCCCAGGGGGCTAGCGGTAACCGCTACGAGCAGTACTTC. It codes for CASSSQGASGNRYEQYF. Together with reference TRBV5-4 and TRBJ2-7, the CDR3 gives the full variable domain: ETGVTQSPTHLIKTRGQQVTLRCSSQSGHNTVSWYQQALGQGPQFIFQYYREEENGRGNFPPRFSGLQFPNYSSELNVNALELDDSALYLCASSSQGASGNRYEQYFGPGTRLTVT.

This clone was seen just once. The chain joins TRBV6-6 to TRBJ2-7; 11 bases line up with TRBD1. The germline CDR1 and CDR2 sequences are MNHNY and SVGAGI (reference sequence). The CDR3 is 16 residues long. J was trimmed by 2 bases and V by 0 bases; bases with no gene match: 3. The CDR3 reads CASSYSGQGVPYEQYF. In nucleotides, the CDR3 is TGTGCCAGCAGTTACTCGGGACAGGGGGTTCCCTACGAGCAGTACTTC.

The J gene is TRBJ1-3, the V gene TRBV18, with TRBD1 as a possible D gene (5 bases). The CDR3 totals 13 residues. Trimming stripped 3 bases from V and 4 bases from J, with 7 bases between. Germline V gene sequence: CDR1 KGHSH, CDR2 LQKENI. The DNA of the CDR3 is TGTGCCAGCTCACCGACAGTAGGAAACACCATATATTTT. Translated, it gives CASSPTVGNTIYF.

The V gene is TRBV7-7, the J gene TRBJ2-2, with 14 bases lining up with TRBD2. V dropped 5 bases and J dropped 0; count of bases not matched to a gene: 5. Germline assignment: CDR1 SSHAT and CDR2 FNYEAQ (reference sequence). This CDR3 spans 18 amino acids. The CDR3 loop is CASSLGTSGGANTGELFF. The CDR3 DNA is TGTGCCAGCAGCCTCGGGACTAGCGGGGGCGCGAACACCGGGGAGCTGTTTTTT.

The rearrangement uses TRBV7-9 and TRBJ2-5; the D gene is possibly TRBD1 (6 bases). Germline V gene data show CDR1 as SEHNR and CDR2 as FQNEAQ (reference sequence). The V end was cut by 1 base, the J end by 4 bases, with 13 bases between. The CDR3 sequence is 15 residues long. Here the CDR3 DNA reads TGTGCCAGCAGCTTAGGACAGGTTTCACGAGAGACCCAGTACTTC. It codes for CASSLGQVSRETQYF. Together with reference TRBV7-9 and TRBJ2-5, the CDR3 gives the full variable domain: DTGVSQNPRHKITKRGQNVTFRCDPISEHNRLYWYRQTLGQGPEFLTYFQNEAQLEKSRLLSDRFSAERPKGSFSTLEIQRTEQGDSAMYLCASSLGQVSRETQYFGPGTRLLVL.

This clone came up a few times. The J gene is TRBJ2-1, the V gene TRBV5-6; the match to TRBD1 covers 8 bases. The V gene end was trimmed by 0 bases and the J gene end by 9 bases; junction bases not matched to a gene: 5. The germline V gene has CDR1 SGHDT and CDR2 YYEEEE. This CDR3 is 14 amino acids long. In nucleotides, the CDR3 is TGTGCCAGCAGCTTGGTCACAGGGGGAGGTGAGCAGTTCTTC. Translating it yields CASSLVTGGGEQFF.

This chain joins TRBV11-2 and TRBJ1-1; tentatively, D is TRBD1 (6 bases). Between the trimmed V and J ends, which lost 4 bases and 10 bases, there was a span of 16 bases. The CDR3 runs 13 residues. From germline, CDR1 is SGHAT and CDR2 FQNNGV. The chain's CDR3 is CASSSTGSRIAFF. The DNA of the CDR3 is TGTGCCAGCAGCTCAACAGGGAGTCGTATAGCTTTCTTT.